A single sample gave rise to the 5 T cell receptor beta chains below, sequenced in a study of shared clonotypes between healthy human individuals. Naive CD8 cells, CD45RO-negative and positively selected for CCR7, excluded terminally differentiated effector memory CD45RA+ cells. Using immunoSEQ multiplex PCR, the repertoire was profiled, and TCRdb retains in-frame clones only, with some absent. The sample includes 760,000 or so clones, just over 95% of them seen just once. Sequences were obtained from naive CD8+ T cells sorted from blood. The receptors were sampled from a man in his thirties or forties in good health.

V gene TRBV4-1 combines with J gene TRBJ1-1; D remains unclear. The CDR3 covers 14 residues. Trimming pared 0 bases from V and 0 bases from J, leaving 5 bases between. The V gene's germline CDR1 is MGHRA and CDR2 YSYEKL. DNA for the CDR3: TGCGCCAGCAGCCAAGAGGTATTGAACACTGAAGCTTTCTTT. Residues: CASSQEVLNTEAFF.

This rearrangement joins TRBV5-6 to TRBJ1-2; D is possibly TRBD1 (6 bases). This CDR3 is 15 amino acids long. Trimming removed 2 bases from V and 4 bases from J, with 15 bases in between. Germline V gives CDR1 SGHDT, CDR2 YYEEEE. CDR3 sequence reads: CASSFGPGDAYGYTF. CDR3 in DNA: TGTGCCAGCAGCTTCGGACCAGGGGATGCCTATGGCTACACCTTC.

The chain recombines TRBV11-2 with TRBJ2-1; the match to TRBD2 covers 10 bases. V trimming: 1 base; J trimming: 2 bases; junction bases outside the gene matches: 5. The germline CDR1 and CDR2 sequences are SGHAT and FQNNGV. CDR3 length: 17 amino acids. The DNA for the CDR3 is TGTGCCAGCAGCTTAGCCGGTAGCGGGAGGACCTACAATGAGCAGTTCTTC. It encodes CASSLAGSGRTYNEQFF.

The chain couples TRBV7-9 to TRBJ2-3; D is uncertain. Germline loops: CDR1 SEHNR, CDR2 FQNEAQ (reference sequence). Trimming took 5 bases from V and 4 from J, leaving 28 bases between them. CDR3 length: 19 amino acids. The CDR3 sequence is CASSQPPFKGSFSADTQYF. The CDR3 bases are TGTGCCAGCAGCCAACCACCCTTTAAGGGCTCCTTTAGTGCAGATACGCAGTATTTT.

The rearrangement uses TRBV14 and TRBJ2-2; D possibly corresponds to TRBD2 (6 bases). Germline CDR1 reads SGHDN; CDR2 reads FVKESK. Trimming pared 4 bases from V and 3 bases from J, leaving 18 bases between. The CDR3 has 17 amino acids. The CDR3 loop is CASSPLGERAYTGELFF. In DNA form, the CDR3 reads TGTGCCAGCAGCCCCTTAGGGGAGCGGGCGTACACCGGGGAGCTGTTTTTT.